This TCR beta chain was documented in a study of blood T cell repertoires in COVID-19. Study background: Samples representing acute and convalescent COVID-19 were sourced from the United States, Italy and Spain. Nucleic acid was either cDNA or gDNA, and it came from T cells, B-cell-depleted T cells, or PBMCs.

Per the authors' pipeline: Researchers report that nucleated cell counts were estimated from reference gene primer amplification. Profiling relied on immunoSEQ multiplex PCR, and the TCRdb table lists in-frame clones only, not all of them. That table gives V, J and clone size, and the DNA gave D and trimming. The sample lists some 11,000 clones; around 90% were seen once. The TCR comes from an older woman with active COVID-19. What was sequenced was peripheral blood.

CDR3 sequence reads: CASSLAEQGAYEQYF. Written as DNA, the CDR3 is TGTGCCAGCAGCTTAGCGGAACAGGGGGCGTACGAGCAGTACTTC. The chain is built from TRBV7-8 and TRBJ2-7; 9 nucleotides align to TRBD1. V gave up 0 bases and J gave up 4 bases; unmatched junction bases: 4. Germline V CDR1 and CDR2: SGHVS, FQNEAQ. The CDR3 length is 15 residues.